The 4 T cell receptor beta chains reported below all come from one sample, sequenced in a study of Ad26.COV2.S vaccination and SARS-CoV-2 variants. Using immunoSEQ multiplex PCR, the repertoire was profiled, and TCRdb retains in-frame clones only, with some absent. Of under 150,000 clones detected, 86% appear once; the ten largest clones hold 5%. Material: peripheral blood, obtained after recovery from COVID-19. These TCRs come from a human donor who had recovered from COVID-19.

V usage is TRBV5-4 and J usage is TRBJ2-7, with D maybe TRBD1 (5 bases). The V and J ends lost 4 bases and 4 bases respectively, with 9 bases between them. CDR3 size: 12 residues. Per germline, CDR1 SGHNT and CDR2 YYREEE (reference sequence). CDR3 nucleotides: TGTGCCAGCAGCACACCAGGGTACGAGCAGTACTTC. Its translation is CASSTPGYEQYF.

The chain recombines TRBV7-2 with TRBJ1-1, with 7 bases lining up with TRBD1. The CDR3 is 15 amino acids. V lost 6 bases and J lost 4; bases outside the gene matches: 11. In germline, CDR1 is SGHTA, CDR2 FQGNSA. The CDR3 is CASRPQTGSGTEAFF. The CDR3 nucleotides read TGTGCCAGCAGACCCCAGACAGGGTCAGGCACTGAAGCTTTCTTT.

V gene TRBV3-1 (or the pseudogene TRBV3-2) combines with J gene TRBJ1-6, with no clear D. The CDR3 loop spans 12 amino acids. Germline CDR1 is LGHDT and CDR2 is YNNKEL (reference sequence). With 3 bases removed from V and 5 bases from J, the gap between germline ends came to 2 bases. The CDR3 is CASSQNNSPLHF. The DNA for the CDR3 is TGTGCCAGCAGCCAGAATAATTCACCCCTCCACTTT.

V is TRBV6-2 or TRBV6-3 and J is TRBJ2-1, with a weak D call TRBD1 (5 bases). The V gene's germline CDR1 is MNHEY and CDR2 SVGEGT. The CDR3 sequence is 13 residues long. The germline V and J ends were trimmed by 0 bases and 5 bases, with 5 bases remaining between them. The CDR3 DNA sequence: TGTGCCAGCAGTTACTCAGGGGACAATGAGCAGTTCTTC. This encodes CASSYSGDNEQFF.